This record looks at one T cell receptor beta chain sequence and its context. PCR involved 60 Vbeta and 13 Jbeta primers. Using immunoSEQ multiplex PCR, the repertoire was profiled, and TCRdb retains in-frame clones only, with some absent. This listing includes about 170,000 clones. The sample is drawn from a study of cytomegalovirus exposure and HLA in healthy donors. Sequenced sample: PBMCs. The source of this sequence is a woman between 18 and 29 years old in good health and CMV-seropositive.

CDR3 loop: CATSRMRDMITYEQYF. The CDR3 DNA follows: TGTGCCACCAGCAGGATGAGGGACATGATTACGTACGAGCAGTACTTC. This chain connects TRBV15 to TRBJ2-5; a weak D match, TRBD1 (6 bases). Matching the DNA end better, TRBJ2-7 makes the J call doubtful. The CDR3 loop spans 16 amino acids. CDR1 is LNHNV and CDR2 is YYDKDF in the germline V gene (reference sequence).